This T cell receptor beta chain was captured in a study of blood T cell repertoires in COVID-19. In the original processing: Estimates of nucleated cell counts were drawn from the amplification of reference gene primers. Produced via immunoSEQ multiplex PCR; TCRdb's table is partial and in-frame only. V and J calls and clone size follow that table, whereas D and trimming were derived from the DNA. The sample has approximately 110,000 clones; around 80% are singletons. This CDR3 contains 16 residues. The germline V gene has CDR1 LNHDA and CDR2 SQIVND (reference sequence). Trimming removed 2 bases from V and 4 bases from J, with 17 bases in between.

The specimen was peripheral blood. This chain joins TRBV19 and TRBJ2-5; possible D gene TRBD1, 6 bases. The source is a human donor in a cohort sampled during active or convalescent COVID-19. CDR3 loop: CASSIKGTGIAETQYF. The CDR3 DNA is TGTGCCAGTAGTATAAAAGGCACAGGGATCGCAGAGACCCAGTACTTC.